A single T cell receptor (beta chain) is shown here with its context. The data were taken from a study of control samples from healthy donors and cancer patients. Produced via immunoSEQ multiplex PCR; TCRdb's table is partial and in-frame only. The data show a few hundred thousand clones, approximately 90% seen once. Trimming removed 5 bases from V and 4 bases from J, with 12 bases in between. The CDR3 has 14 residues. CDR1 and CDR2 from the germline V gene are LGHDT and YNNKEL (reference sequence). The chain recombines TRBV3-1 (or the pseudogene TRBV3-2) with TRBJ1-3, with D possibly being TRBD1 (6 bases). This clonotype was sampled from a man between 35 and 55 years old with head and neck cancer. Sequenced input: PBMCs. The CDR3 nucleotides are TGTGCCAGCAGCTTCCAGGGGACCGGAAACACCATATATTTT. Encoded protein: CASSFQGTGNTIYF.